This TCR beta chain was recorded in a study of blood T cells in healthy people across ages. V dropped 5 bases and J dropped 5; count of bases not matched to a gene: 13. The length of the CDR3 is 17 residues. Germline CDR1 and CDR2: SEHNR and FQNEAQ (reference sequence). The authors extracted at least 5.5 micrograms of total RNA per sample. Ten or more counts support this clonotype. PCR was performed a second time for about 7 to 11 cycles using a sample-barcoded 5' primer and a J-beta primer mix. TCRdb used MiXCR to reprocess the 5' RACE reads, holding one entry per CDR3 protein. The sample has just under 750,000 distinct CDR3 sequences; over 20% are singletons.

The material sequenced was blood. This TCR was sampled from a man in his sixties or seventies in good health. The rearrangement uses TRBV7-9 and TRBJ1-4; 8 bases fit TRBD1. Written as DNA, the CDR3 is TGTGCCAGCAGCCCCGGGACAGGAGATCCCACGAATGAAAAACTGTTTTTT. This translates into CASSPGTGDPTNEKLFF.